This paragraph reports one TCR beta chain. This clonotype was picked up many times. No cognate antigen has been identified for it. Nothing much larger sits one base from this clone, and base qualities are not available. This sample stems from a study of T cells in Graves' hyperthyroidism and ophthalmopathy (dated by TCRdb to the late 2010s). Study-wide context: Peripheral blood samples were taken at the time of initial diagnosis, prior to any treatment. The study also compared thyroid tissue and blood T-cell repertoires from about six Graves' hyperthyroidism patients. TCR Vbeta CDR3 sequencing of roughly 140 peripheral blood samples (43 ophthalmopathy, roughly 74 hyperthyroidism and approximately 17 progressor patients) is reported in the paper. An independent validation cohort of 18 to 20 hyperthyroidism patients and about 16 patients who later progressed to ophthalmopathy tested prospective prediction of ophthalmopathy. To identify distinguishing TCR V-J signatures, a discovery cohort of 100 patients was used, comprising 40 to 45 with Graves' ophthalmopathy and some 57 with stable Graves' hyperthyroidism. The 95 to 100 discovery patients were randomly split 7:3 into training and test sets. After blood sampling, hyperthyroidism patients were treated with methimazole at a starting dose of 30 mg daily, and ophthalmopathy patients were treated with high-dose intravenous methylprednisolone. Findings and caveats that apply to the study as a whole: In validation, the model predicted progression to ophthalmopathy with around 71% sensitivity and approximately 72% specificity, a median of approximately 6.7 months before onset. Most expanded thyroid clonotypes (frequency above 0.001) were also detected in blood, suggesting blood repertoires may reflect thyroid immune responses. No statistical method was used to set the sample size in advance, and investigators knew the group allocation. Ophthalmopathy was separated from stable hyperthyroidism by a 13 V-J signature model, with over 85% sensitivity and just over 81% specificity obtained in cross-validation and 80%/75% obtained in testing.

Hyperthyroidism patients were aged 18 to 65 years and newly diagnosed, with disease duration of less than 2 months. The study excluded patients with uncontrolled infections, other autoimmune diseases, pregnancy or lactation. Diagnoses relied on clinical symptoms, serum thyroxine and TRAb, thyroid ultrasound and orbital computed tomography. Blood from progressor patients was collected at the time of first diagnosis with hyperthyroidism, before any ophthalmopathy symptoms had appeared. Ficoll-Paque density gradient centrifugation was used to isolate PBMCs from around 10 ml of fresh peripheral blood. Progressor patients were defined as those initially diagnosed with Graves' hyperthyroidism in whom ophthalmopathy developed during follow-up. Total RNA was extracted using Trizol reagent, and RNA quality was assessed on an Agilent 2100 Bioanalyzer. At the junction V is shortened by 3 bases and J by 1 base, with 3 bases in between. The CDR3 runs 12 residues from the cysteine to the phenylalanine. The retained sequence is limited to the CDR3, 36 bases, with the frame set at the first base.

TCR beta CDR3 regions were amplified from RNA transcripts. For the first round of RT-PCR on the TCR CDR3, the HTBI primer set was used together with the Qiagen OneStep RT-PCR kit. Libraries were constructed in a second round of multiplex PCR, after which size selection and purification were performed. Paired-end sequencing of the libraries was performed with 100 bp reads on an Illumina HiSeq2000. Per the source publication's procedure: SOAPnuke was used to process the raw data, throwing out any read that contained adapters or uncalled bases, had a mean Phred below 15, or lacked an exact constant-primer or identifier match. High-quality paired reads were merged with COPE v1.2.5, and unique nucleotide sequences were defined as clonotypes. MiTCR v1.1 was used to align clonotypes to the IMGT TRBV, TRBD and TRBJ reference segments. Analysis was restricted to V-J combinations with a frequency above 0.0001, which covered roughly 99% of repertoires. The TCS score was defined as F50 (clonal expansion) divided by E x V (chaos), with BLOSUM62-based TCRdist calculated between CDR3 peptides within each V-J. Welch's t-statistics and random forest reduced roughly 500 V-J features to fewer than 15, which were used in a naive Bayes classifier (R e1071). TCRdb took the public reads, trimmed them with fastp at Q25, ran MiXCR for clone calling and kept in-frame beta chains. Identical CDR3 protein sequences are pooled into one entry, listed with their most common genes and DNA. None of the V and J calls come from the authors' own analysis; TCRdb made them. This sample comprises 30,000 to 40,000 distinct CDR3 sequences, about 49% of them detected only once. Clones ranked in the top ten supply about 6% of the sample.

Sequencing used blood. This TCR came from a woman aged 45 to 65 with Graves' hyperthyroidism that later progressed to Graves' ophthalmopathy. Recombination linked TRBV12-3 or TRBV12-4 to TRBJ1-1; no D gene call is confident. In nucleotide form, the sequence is TGTGCCAGCAGTTTCAGGAACACTGAAGCTTTCTTT. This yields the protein CASSFRNTEAFF.